One and the same sample provided the 18 T cell receptor beta chains below, sequenced in a study of cytomegalovirus exposure and HLA in healthy donors. Use of 60 Vbeta and 13 Jbeta primers characterized the PCR. Profiled with immunoSEQ multiplex PCR; TCRdb holds only in-frame clones, not every one. The data show under 150,000 clones, roughly four fifths seen once. Sequencing used PBMCs. The receptors here all came from a boy under 18 in good health and CMV-seronegative.

The rearrangement links TRBV4-3 to TRBJ2-5; a weak D match, TRBD1 (6 bases). The V gene lost 0 bases and the J gene lost 5 bases, with 16 bases spanning the gap. The CDR3 consists of 16 residues. CDR1 is LGHNA, CDR2 YSLEER, per germline. The CDR3 region has the DNA TGCGCCAGCAGCCAAGATTCGGCAGGGGTGGGGGAGACCCAGTACTTC. It is translated as CASSQDSAGVGETQYF.

The V gene is TRBV7-8, the J gene TRBJ2-3, with D maybe TRBD1 (5 bases). Per the germline V gene, CDR1 is SGHVS and CDR2 is FQNEAQ. Trimming cost V 7 bases and J 6 bases, with 14 bases left between them. The CDR3 has 13 residues. The chain's CDR3 is CASNPGGADTQYF. The CDR3 DNA sequence: TGTGCCAGCAATCCGGGTGGGGCGGATACGCAGTATTTT.

V usage is TRBV19 and J usage is TRBJ1-2; TRBD1 aligns across 8 bases. The CDR3 has 16 residues. The ends lost 3 bases at V and 3 bases at J; junction bases unmatched: 9. The germline V gene encodes CDR1 LNHDA and CDR2 SQIVND (reference sequence). The CDR3 DNA reads as TGTGCCAGTAGTATCTTTCAGGGGGCGCCCGACTATGGCTACACCTTC. It specifies CASSIFQGAPDYGYTF.

The chain combines TRBV5-8 with TRBJ1-4, with TRBD1 matching 7 bases. The ends lost 1 base at V and 6 bases at J; junction bases unmatched: 3. The CDR3 runs to 14 residues. CDR1 and CDR2 (germline): SGHTS, YDEGEE. In nucleotides, the CDR3 is TGTGCCAGCAGCTTGCTGGGGACAGATGAAAAACTGTTTTTT. Translated: CASSLLGTDEKLFF.

The chain recombines TRBV11-3 with TRBJ1-1; perhaps TRBD1 as D (6 bases). CDR3 size: 14 residues. Germline CDR1 is SGHNT and CDR2 is YENEEA. Trimming took 5 bases from V and 6 from J, leaving 16 bases between them. The chain's CDR3 is CASSLVIGQSEAFF. DNA of the CDR3: TGTGCCAGCAGCCTCGTGATCGGACAGTCTGAAGCTTTCTTT.

The J gene is TRBJ1-1, the V gene TRBV19; D remains unclear. The CDR3 covers 11 residues. V shed 3 bases and J shed 9 bases, with 8 bases lying between them. Germline lookup yields CDR1 LNHDA and CDR2 SQIVND (reference sequence). In DNA, the CDR3 is TGTGCCAGTAGTATTTTACAGAAAGCTTTCTTT. This gives the protein CASSILQKAFF.

V and J are TRBV13 and TRBJ1-3, with D possibly being TRBD1 (6 bases). Germline V lookup: CDR1 PRHDT, CDR2 FYEKMQ (reference sequence). Trimming left V 5 bases short and J 2 bases short, with 13 bases between. The CDR3 contains 15 residues. The CDR3 is CASSGHRTAGNTIYF. The CDR3 region has the DNA TGTGCCAGCAGCGGCCACCGGACAGCTGGAAACACCATATATTTT.

The genes are TRBV2 and TRBJ2-7; 10 positions agree with TRBD2. The germline V gene encodes CDR1 SNHLY and CDR2 FYNNEI. V lost 6 bases, J lost 5 bases, and 13 bases stayed unmatched. CDR3 size: 16 residues. DNA for the CDR3: TGTGCCAGCAGCGCGACTAGCGGGCCCTCTAAGAACGAGCAGTACTTC. Protein sequence: CASSATSGPSKNEQYF.

This chain connects TRBV2 to TRBJ2-3; 9 bases line up with TRBD1. The CDR3 has 19 residues. V lost 7 bases, J lost 2 bases, and 19 bases stayed unmatched. Germline V gene data show CDR1 as SNHLY and CDR2 as FYNNEI. In nucleotides, the CDR3 is TGTGCCAGCATACCCCGGGACAGGGACGGTGGGGATGTCACAGATACGCAGTATTTT. It yields the protein CASIPRDRDGGDVTDTQYF.

V gene TRBV7-2 combines with J gene TRBJ2-7, with 7 bases matching TRBD1. The germline V gene encodes CDR1 SGHTA and CDR2 FQGNSA. The V segment lost 4 bases and the J segment 0 bases; nucleotides outside the gene matches: 3. The CDR3 loop spans 14 amino acids. This CDR3 is CASSSRQGSYEQYF. CDR3 bases: TGTGCCAGCAGCTCACGACAGGGCTCCTACGAGCAGTACTTC.

The V call is TRBV27, the J call TRBJ2-3; 7 bases line up with TRBD2. V lost 3 bases and J lost 3; bases outside the gene matches: 12. CDR1 and CDR2 (germline): MNHEY, SMNVEV (reference sequence). This CDR3 comprises 17 residues. DNA of the CDR3: TGTGCCAGCAGTTTGGCCCCTGGGCGGGAGAGTACAGATACGCAGTATTTT. Residues: CASSLAPGRESTDTQYF.

This sequence joins TRBV11-3 and TRBJ2-1; D may be TRBD2 (5 bases). Germline CDR1 SGHNT, CDR2 YENEEA. This CDR3 region has 13 residues. The germline V and J ends were trimmed by 4 bases and 10 bases, with 14 bases remaining between them. The CDR3 nucleotides are TGTGCCAGCAGCTCCGAGGGTCGGCAGGAGCAGTTCTTC. Translating it yields CASSSEGRQEQFF.

The chain links TRBV7-2 to TRBJ1-2; 9 positions agree with TRBD1. Germline loops: CDR1 SGHTA, CDR2 FQGNSA. The CDR3 covers 14 residues. With 6 bases clipped from V and 2 bases from J, the junction kept 4 bases outside the gene matches. Written as DNA, the CDR3 is TGTGCCAGCAGTTCCGGGACAGGGAACTATGGCTACACCTTC. Protein sequence: CASSSGTGNYGYTF.

The chain carries TRBV30 and TRBJ1-4; 7 bases line up with TRBD1. This CDR3 has 16 residues. The trim removed 0 bases at V and 7 bases at J, leaving 11 bases unmatched. Germline V gene sequence: CDR1 GTSNPN, CDR2 SVGIG (reference sequence). CDR3: CAWSVQGTVSGEKLFF. The CDR3 region has the DNA TGTGCCTGGAGTGTACAAGGGACAGTGTCGGGTGAAAAACTGTTTTTT.

The J gene is TRBJ1-1, the V gene TRBV30; possible D gene TRBD1, 5 bases. In germline, CDR1 is GTSNPN, CDR2 SVGIG (reference sequence). CDR3 length equals 14 residues. Trimming removed 0 bases at V and 1 base at J, with 9 bases between. The CDR3 DNA reads TGTGCCTGGAGTGTAGGTACAGGGAACACTGAAGCTTTCTTT. Amino acid sequence: CAWSVGTGNTEAFF.

The J gene is TRBJ1-3, the V gene TRBV6-5; D unresolved. CDR3 length: 14 amino acids. CDR1 MNHEY and CDR2 SVGAGI come from the germline V gene. V was pared by 7 bases and J by 4 bases, with 14 bases between. This CDR3 reads CASKLELSGNTIYF. The CDR3 coding sequence is TGTGCCAGCAAATTAGAACTCTCGGGAAACACCATATATTTT.

This clone was detected only once. The chain employs TRBV11-2 and TRBJ1-4, with 7 positions matching TRBD1. The CDR3 has 16 residues. Germline V lookup: CDR1 SGHAT, CDR2 FQNNGV. Trimming took 7 bases from V and 5 from J; bases not matched to a gene: 13. The CDR3 region is CASTGEGAEDNEKLFF. In DNA, the CDR3 is TGTGCCAGCACCGGAGAGGGGGCAGAAGACAATGAAAAACTGTTTTTT.

V usage is TRBV30 and J usage is TRBJ2-1; TRBD2 agrees at 8 bases. Per germline, CDR1 GTSNPN and CDR2 SVGIG (reference sequence). CDR3 length: 17 residues. V lost 5 bases to trimming and J lost 7 bases; unmatched junction nucleotides: 19. In DNA form, the CDR3 reads TGTGCCTGGGGTCTTCCTTCTGCGGGAGGAGGGTTTAATGAGCAGTTCTTC. Protein sequence: CAWGLPSAGGGFNEQFF.